This T cell receptor (beta chain) was identified during a study of CD8+CD57+ T cells in acquired aplastic anemia. Study background: The average for DNA from sorted CD4+ and CD8+ cells was roughly 3 ug.

Genomic DNA served as template for TCR beta VDJ and CDR3 profiling. TCRdb reanalysed the reads using MiXCR and keeps one entry per CDR3 protein. The repertoire consists of fewer than 200,000 distinct CDR3 sequences, with 71% occurring once and the leading ten covering approximately 42%. Findings and caveats of the study: Shared by patients and controls, nearly 30 CD8+ CDR3s were abundant in patients.

On this clonotype itself: Its cognate antigen is unknown.

Sequencing was done on patients that had shown CD8+CD57+ cell expansion by flow cytometry. Everyone among the patients had severe acquired aplastic anemia. Trimming removed 2 bases from V and 14 bases from J, with 13 bases in between. Germline V gene sequence: CDR1 SGHTA, CDR2 FQGTGA. The CDR3 is 12 amino acids. Sequencing used sorted CD4+, CD8+, or CD8+CD57+ T cells (not recorded which) from PBMCs. The TCR sequence derives from a human donor with aplastic anemia. The rearrangement uses TRBV7-3 and TRBJ2-4; tentative D call: TRBD1 (5 bases). CDR3 protein: CASSLPGHGEYF. The CDR3 nucleotides are TGTGCCAGCAGCTTACCAGGACACGGTGAGTACTTC.